Listed below are T cell receptor beta chains from one sample, sequenced in a study of T cells after yellow fever vaccination. TCRdb itself ran the 5' RACE reads through MiXCR, one entry per CDR3 protein. The sample holds hundreds of thousands of distinct CDR3 sequences, over 9% seen once. The material was PBMCs, obtained on the day of the yellow fever booster vaccination. Every receptor here comes from a man aged 25-40 years who received the YFV17D yellow fever vaccine. Both conserved end residues are part of each CDR3. D genes are given only for firm matches. For some rows the clone size is stated as once, few or many, or as a class when expanded; others skip it.

J: TRBJ2-3; D: TRBD1; V: TRBV7-9; size: many; CDR3: CASSPRTGAADTQYF; DNA: TGTGCCAGCAGCCCGAGGACAGGGGCGGCAGATACGCAGTATTTT
J: TRBJ2-7; D: NA; V: TRBV3-1; size: few; CDR3: CASSQWREVSYEQYF; DNA: TGTGCCAGCAGCCAATGGAGGGAGGTTTCCTACGAGCAGTACTTC
J: TRBJ2-7; D: NA; V: TRBV20-1; size: few; CDR3: CSARDQGREQYF; DNA: TGCAGTGCTAGAGATCAGGGCCGGGAGCAGTACTTC
J: TRBJ2-1; D: NA; V: TRBV5-5; size: NA; CDR3: CASSLAGRGGNNEQFF; DNA: TGTGCCAGCAGCTTGGCGGGCCGAGGGGGGAACAATGAGCAGTTCTTC
J: TRBJ2-5; D: TRBD2; V: TRBV5-4; size: NA; CDR3: CASSFPPGGRARETQYF; DNA: TGTGCCAGCAGCTTTCCGCCGGGCGGGAGGGCCAGAGAGACCCAGTACTTC
J: TRBJ2-7; D: NA; V: TRBV7-2; size: NA; CDR3: CASRKGGGHEQYF; DNA: TGTGCCAGCAGGAAGGGGGGCGGGCACGAGCAGTACTTC
J: TRBJ2-5; D: NA; V: TRBV27; size: NA; CDR3: CARSTYQETQYF; DNA: TGTGCCCGCTCCACGTACCAAGAGACCCAGTACTTC
J: TRBJ2-3; D: NA; V: TRBV7-2; size: few; CDR3: CASSPGWNTDTQYF; DNA: TGTGCCAGCAGCCCGGGGTGGAACACAGATACGCAGTATTTT
J: TRBJ2-1; D: NA; V: TRBV12-3/TRBV12-4; size: few; CDR3: CASSSQPQRSNEQFF; DNA: TGTGCCAGCAGCTCCCAACCCCAAAGGAGCAATGAGCAGTTCTTC
J: TRBJ1-1; D: NA; V: TRBV20-1; size: NA; CDR3: CSARHTGGNTEAFF; DNA: TGCAGTGCTAGACACACGGGGGGGAACACTGAAGCTTTCTTT
J: TRBJ1-5; D: NA; V: TRBV4-3; size: many; CDR3: CASSPSAHARQPQHF; DNA: TGCGCCAGCAGCCCAAGTGCCCACGCACGTCAGCCCCAGCATTTT
J: TRBJ2-1; D: NA; V: TRBV4-1; size: NA; CDR3: CASSPTHVTYNEQFF; DNA: TGCGCCAGCAGCCCTACCCACGTGACTTACAATGAGCAGTTCTTC
J: TRBJ1-6; D: TRBD1; V: TRBV6-5; size: NA; CDR3: CASRYDRGDSPLHF; DNA: TGTGCCAGCAGATACGACAGGGGGGATTCACCCCTCCACTTT
J: TRBJ1-3; D: TRBD1; V: TRBV5-5; size: few; CDR3: CASSGTGVGNTIYF; DNA: TGTGCCAGCAGCGGCACAGGGGTCGGAAACACCATATATTTT
J: TRBJ2-7; D: TRBD1; V: TRBV28; size: few; CDR3: CASSSGQGRTYEQYF; DNA: TGTGCCAGCAGTTCTGGACAGGGGCGGACGTACGAGCAGTACTTC
J: TRBJ1-5; D: TRBD1; V: TRBV10-3; size: few; CDR3: CAISGAGGGDQPQHF; DNA: TGTGCCATCAGTGGGGCAGGGGGGGGAGATCAGCCCCAGCATTTT
J: TRBJ2-7; D: TRBD2; V: TRBV29-1; size: NA; CDR3: CSVEKLAGASYEQYF; DNA: TGCAGCGTTGAAAAACTAGCGGGAGCCTCCTACGAGCAGTACTTC
J: TRBJ2-5; D: TRBD1; V: TRBV5-8; size: NA; CDR3: CASSGRDRGFRETQYF; DNA: TGTGCCAGCAGCGGCCGGGACAGGGGTTTCAGAGAGACCCAGTACTTC
J: TRBJ2-5; D: NA; V: TRBV30; size: NA; CDR3: CAWSSGLGGLYEETQYF; DNA: TGTGCCTGGAGTTCCGGACTGGGGGGCCTGTATGAAGAGACCCAGTACTTC
J: TRBJ2-1; D: NA; V: TRBV7-2; size: NA; CDR3: CASSHSRREQFF; DNA: TGTGCCAGCAGCCACTCCAGACGGGAGCAGTTCTTC
J: TRBJ2-2; D: NA; V: TRBV7-3; size: few; CDR3: CASSLTSEGPTGELFF; DNA: TGTGCCAGCAGCTTAACTAGCGAGGGCCCCACCGGGGAGCTGTTTTTT
J: TRBJ2-1; D: TRBD2; V: TRBV20-1; size: many; CDR3: CSAGTSGRYNEQFF; DNA: TGCAGTGCTGGGACTAGCGGGAGATACAATGAGCAGTTCTTC
J: TRBJ2-1; D: TRBD2; V: TRBV7-9; size: few; CDR3: CASAVASGYNEQFF; DNA: TGTGCCAGCGCGGTAGCTAGCGGCTACAATGAGCAGTTCTTC
J: TRBJ2-7; D: TRBD1; V: TRBV7-9; size: few; CDR3: CASSLGRDRGYEQYF; DNA: TGTGCCAGCAGCTTAGGCCGGGACAGGGGCTACGAGCAGTACTTC
J: TRBJ2-6; D: TRBD1; V: TRBV11-1; size: NA; CDR3: CASSLATGTGVSGANVLTF; DNA: TGTGCCAGCAGCTTAGCCACCGGGACAGGCGTCTCTGGGGCCAACGTCCTGACTTTC
J: TRBJ2-5; D: TRBD2; V: TRBV14; size: NA; CDR3: CASSRKIGLAGGYETQYF; DNA: TGTGCCAGCAGCCGCAAGATAGGACTAGCGGGAGGCTATGAGACCCAGTACTTC
J: TRBJ2-1; D: TRBD2; V: TRBV6-2/TRBV6-3; size: NA; CDR3: CASSIAGLSSYNEQFF; DNA: TGTGCCAGCAGTATAGCGGGCCTGAGCTCCTACAATGAGCAGTTCTTC
J: TRBJ2-1; D: NA; V: TRBV5-1; size: few; CDR3: CASSLAWLAVGNEQFF; DNA: TGCGCCAGCAGCTTGGCCTGGCTAGCTGTGGGCAATGAGCAGTTCTTC
J: TRBJ2-1; D: NA; V: TRBV3-1; size: few; CDR3: CASSHGLDEQFF; DNA: TGTGCCAGCAGCCATGGGCTGGATGAGCAGTTCTTC